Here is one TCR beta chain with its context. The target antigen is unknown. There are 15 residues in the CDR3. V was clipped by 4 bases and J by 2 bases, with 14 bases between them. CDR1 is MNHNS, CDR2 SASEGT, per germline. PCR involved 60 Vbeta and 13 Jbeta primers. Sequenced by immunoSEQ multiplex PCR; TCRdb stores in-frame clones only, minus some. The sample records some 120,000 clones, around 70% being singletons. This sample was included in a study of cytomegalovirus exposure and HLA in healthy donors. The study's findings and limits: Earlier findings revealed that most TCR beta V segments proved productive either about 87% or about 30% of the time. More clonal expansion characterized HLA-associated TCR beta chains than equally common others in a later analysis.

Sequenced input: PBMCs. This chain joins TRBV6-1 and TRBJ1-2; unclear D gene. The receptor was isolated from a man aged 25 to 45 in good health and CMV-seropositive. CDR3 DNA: TGTGCCAGCAGTGGGGCATCGAACCTCAACTATGGCTACACCTTC. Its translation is CASSGASNLNYGYTF.